These 25 T cell receptor beta chains were sequenced from one sample in a study of OX40 agonist ivuxolimab in advanced cancers. Sequenced by immunoSEQ multiplex PCR; TCRdb stores in-frame clones only, minus some. The data show tens of thousands of clones, 88% seen once. The material was CD4+ or CD8+ T cells sorted from blood, obtained in a trial of the OX40 agonist ivuxolimab. These receptors all stem from an adult with an advanced solid tumor such as melanoma, head and neck, liver or kidney cancer.

The chain combines TRBV11-2 with TRBJ2-7; D unresolved. The CDR3 loop spans 15 amino acids. Germline loops: CDR1 SGHAT, CDR2 FQNNGV. V shed 0 bases and J shed 3 bases, with 12 bases lying between them. The CDR3 DNA reads TGTGCCAGCAGCTTAGATTACGGGTCCGGCTACGAGCAGTACTTC. Amino acids: CASSLDYGSGYEQYF.

The chain recombines TRBV4-1 with TRBJ2-1; D uncertain. Per the germline V gene, CDR1 is MGHRA and CDR2 is YSYEKL. V was shortened by 4 bases and J by 4 bases, with 11 bases between the two germline ends. This CDR3 has 14 amino acids. The CDR3: CASSPVYGYNEQFF. The CDR3 nucleotides read TGCGCCAGCAGCCCCGTATATGGATACAATGAGCAGTTCTTC.

This chain joins TRBV6-6 and TRBJ1-1, with D uncertain. The V gene's germline CDR1 is MNHNY and CDR2 SVGAGI (reference sequence). The CDR3 is 16 residues long. Trimming cost V 2 bases and J 2 bases, with 15 bases left between them. The CDR3 loop reads CASSYEVGIVNTEAFF. In DNA form, the CDR3 reads TGTGCCAGCAGTTACGAGGTCGGGATCGTTAACACTGAAGCTTTCTTT.

This chain uses TRBV5-1 with TRBJ2-1, with 12 bases matching TRBD2. The V gene end was trimmed by 4 bases and the J gene end by 9 bases; junction bases not matched to a gene: 8. CDR3 length: 15 amino acids. Per the germline V gene, CDR1 is SGHRS and CDR2 is YFSETQ. The CDR3 reads CASSPGTSGRFEQFF. The CDR3 nucleotides are TGCGCCAGCAGCCCCGGGACTAGCGGGCGGTTTGAGCAGTTCTTC.

V usage is TRBV10-3 and J usage is TRBJ1-1, with no clear D. Germline V gene sequence: CDR1 ENHRY, CDR2 SYGVKD. Trimming shortened V by 4 bases and J by 7 bases, and 7 bases separated the two germline ends. CDR3 length: 11 amino acids. CDR3 coding DNA: TGTGCCATCAGTGGGACGGGTGAAGCTTTCTTT. Translating gives CAISGTGEAFF.

V usage is TRBV6-1 and J usage is TRBJ2-6; no clear D gene. Germline V CDR1 and CDR2: MNHNS, SASEGT. V was pared by 1 base and J by 0 bases, with 19 bases between. CDR3 length: 20 residues. The CDR3: CASSEELTGQWTSGANVLTF. DNA of the CDR3: TGTGCCAGCAGTGAAGAATTAACGGGCCAGTGGACCTCTGGGGCCAACGTCCTGACTTTC.

Within the sample, this clone is large. The chain combines TRBV19 with TRBJ1-1; unclear D gene. The CDR3 is 13 residues long. Germline V gene data show CDR1 as LNHDA and CDR2 as SQIVND (reference sequence). Trimming removed 8 bases from V and 0 bases from J, with 10 bases in between. In nucleotides, the CDR3 is TGTGCCAGTGGTGGGAGTATGAACACTGAAGCTTTCTTT. It yields the protein CASGGSMNTEAFF.

The chain recombines TRBV28 with TRBJ1-2; TRBD1 aligns across 11 bases. V lost 8 bases, J lost 7 bases, and 12 bases stayed unmatched. Germline V gene data show CDR1 as MDHEN and CDR2 as SYDVKM. The CDR3 length is 15 residues. This CDR3 is CASQRTGGAESGYTF. In DNA form, the CDR3 reads TGTGCCAGCCAACGGACAGGGGGCGCAGAGAGTGGCTACACCTTC.

The chain combines TRBV6-6 with TRBJ1-3; D remains ambiguous. This CDR3 spans 15 amino acids. The germline V gene encodes CDR1 MNHNY and CDR2 SVGAGI (reference sequence). V lost 3 bases and J 1 base, leaving 10 bases between the germline ends. CDR3 residues: CASSYNGLSGNTIYF. CDR3 DNA: TGTGCCAGCAGTTATAACGGGCTTTCTGGAAACACCATATATTTT.

This chain uses TRBV29-1 with TRBJ2-1, with 11 positions matching TRBD2. The germline CDR1 and CDR2 sequences are SQVTM and ANQGSEA. With V trimmed by 1 base and J by 0 bases, 11 bases remained unmatched. The CDR3 length is 19 residues. The CDR3 loop reads CSVEGGTSGLIYSYNEQFF. CDR3 DNA: TGCAGCGTTGAAGGGGGGACTAGCGGACTGATATACTCCTACAATGAGCAGTTCTTC.

This clone was detected a few times. The gene calls are TRBV4-2 and TRBJ1-5; 7 positions match TRBD1. V lost 5 bases, J lost 0 bases, and 4 bases stayed unmatched. The germline V gene has CDR1 LGHNA and CDR2 YNFKEQ. This CDR3 is built from 15 residues. CDR3 in amino acids: CASSLGQNSNQPQHF. DNA for the CDR3: TGTGCCAGCAGCTTGGGACAGAATAGCAATCAGCCCCAGCATTTT.

The CDR3 DNA sequence: TGTGCCACCGAGAGCCGCCCGTTGGACAATGAGCAGTTCTTC. This codes for CATESRPLDNEQFF. The chain is built from TRBV15 and TRBJ2-1, with D uncertain. The CDR3 runs 14 residues. The germline V and J ends were trimmed by 8 bases and 5 bases, with 16 bases remaining between them. CDR1 is LNHNV and CDR2 is YYDKDF in the germline V gene (reference sequence).

In this sample, this clone turned up once. This sequence joins TRBV27 and TRBJ2-4, with TRBD2 as a possible D gene (6 bases). From germline, CDR1 is MNHEY and CDR2 SMNVEV (reference sequence). This CDR3 has 16 amino acids. V was trimmed by 0 bases and J by 8 bases, leaving 17 bases between them. The CDR3, as DNA: TGTGCCAGCAGTTTATCGAGCGGGTTTGAGGCGGACATTCAGTACTTC. This translates into CASSLSSGFEADIQYF.

This chain connects TRBV5-1 to TRBJ2-1; D not certain. Germline V gives CDR1 SGHRS, CDR2 YFSETQ. The V end lost 2 bases, the J end lost 4 bases, and 13 bases lay between the germline ends. The CDR3 has 15 residues. CDR3 sequence reads: CASSFSQVTYNEQFF. For the CDR3, the DNA is TGCGCCAGCAGCTTCAGCCAAGTGACATACAATGAGCAGTTCTTC.

V usage is TRBV27 and J usage is TRBJ2-7; no clear D. CDR1 is MNHEY and CDR2 is SMNVEV in the germline V gene (reference sequence). V lost 2 bases to trimming and J lost 6 bases, with 17 bases between them. The CDR3 covers 15 residues. Here the CDR3 reads CASSLGTGREGEQYF. In nucleotides, the CDR3 is TGTGCCAGCAGTTTAGGAACCGGACGAGAAGGCGAGCAGTACTTC.

The chain has TRBV4-1 and TRBJ2-3; TRBD2 matches 9 bases. The CDR3 sequence is 17 residues long. Per the germline V gene, CDR1 is MGHRA and CDR2 is YSYEKL. After removal of 3 bases from V and 5 bases from J, the junction contained 12 bases not matched to a gene. The CDR3 DNA follows: TGCGCCAGCAGCCAGACTCCAGCGGGGGGCCGCATAGATACGCAGTATTTT. Protein: CASSQTPAGGRIDTQYF.

The rearrangement joins TRBV6-4 to TRBJ2-6; 8 bases match TRBD1. V shed 3 bases, J shed 0 bases, and the junction held 10 bases outside the gene matches. CDR1 MRHNA and CDR2 SNTAGT come from the germline V gene. The CDR3 extends over 19 amino acids. DNA for the CDR3: TGTGCCAGCAGTGAAGAATGGGACAGGACAGCCTCTGGGGCCAACGTCCTGACTTTC. Translation: CASSEEWDRTASGANVLTF.

This clone was counted once. V gene TRBV6-5 combines with J gene TRBJ2-7; 11 nucleotides agree with TRBD1. This CDR3 has 15 amino acids. Germline assignment: CDR1 MNHEY and CDR2 SVGAGI. V shed 3 bases, J shed 2 bases, and the junction held 3 bases outside the gene matches. The CDR3 reads CASSYGTGGAYEQYF. CDR3 sequence (DNA): TGTGCCAGCAGTTATGGGACAGGGGGAGCCTACGAGCAGTACTTC.

The rearrangement uses TRBV25-1 and TRBJ1-2, with D perhaps TRBD1 (5 bases). The CDR3 is 13 residues long. Looked up from germline, CDR1 is MGHDK and CDR2 is SYGVNS. The V end lost 6 bases, the J end lost 6 bases, and 14 bases lay between the germline ends. CDR3 residues: CASRAGGIDGYTF. The CDR3 DNA reads as TGTGCCAGCAGGGCCGGGGGGATTGATGGCTACACCTTC.

V and J are TRBV11-3 and TRBJ1-5; possible D gene TRBD1, 6 bases. There are 18 residues in the CDR3. Trimming shortened V by 8 bases and J by 6 bases, and 29 bases separated the two germline ends. Germline-derived CDR1 and CDR2 are SGHNT and YENEEA. CDR3 sequence: CASGLSPPGDRGTQPQHF. DNA of the CDR3: TGTGCCAGCGGCCTCTCGCCCCCAGGGGACCGCGGTACTCAGCCCCAGCATTTT.

The table lists this clone with a count of one. This rearrangement joins TRBV27 to TRBJ2-2, with D unresolved. V was trimmed by 5 bases and J by 6 bases, leaving 13 bases between them. Germline V gene lookup returns CDR1 MNHEY and CDR2 SMNVEV (reference sequence). This CDR3 comprises 14 residues. In nucleotides, the CDR3 is TGTGCCAGCAGTCCCCAGACATTGTCCGGGGAGCTGTTTTTT. Translation gives CASSPQTLSGELFF.

The chain carries TRBV19 and TRBJ1-1; D unclear. V lost 0 bases to trimming and J lost 4 bases, with 15 bases between them. The CDR3 is made up of 16 amino acids. Germline CDR1 and CDR2: LNHDA and SQIVND (reference sequence). The CDR3 reads CASSIEGRVSGTEAFF. For the CDR3, the DNA is TGTGCCAGTAGTATAGAAGGAAGGGTGTCCGGCACTGAAGCTTTCTTT. Supplemented by reference TRBV19 and TRBJ1-1, the full variable domain reads DGGITQSPKYLFRKEGQNVTLSCEQNLNHDAMYWYRQDPGQGLRLIYYSQIVNDFQKGDIAEGYSVSREKKESFPLTVTSAQKNPTAFYLCASSIEGRVSGTEAFFGQGTRLTVV.

The rearrangement links TRBV10-3 to TRBJ2-1; possible D gene TRBD2, 5 bases. The ends were cut back, 4 bases at V and 5 bases at J, with 6 bases in the middle. The CDR3 consists of 12 residues. CDR1 and CDR2 from the germline V gene are ENHRY and SYGVKD. The CDR3, as DNA: TGTGCCATCAGTGTCGGGAACAATGAGCAGTTCTTC. It yields the protein CAISVGNNEQFF.

The chain links TRBV30 to TRBJ2-1; D is ambiguous. Germline V CDR1 and CDR2: GTSNPN, SVGIG (reference sequence). The CDR3 has 12 residues. V was trimmed by 6 bases and J by 8 bases, leaving 14 bases between them. The CDR3 loop reads CACGLLRDEQFF. Written as DNA, the CDR3 is TGTGCCTGCGGGCTCCTTAGGGATGAGCAGTTCTTC.

This chain links TRBV5-1 with TRBJ2-7; perhaps TRBD2 as D (5 bases). The CDR3 totals 14 residues. V lost 4 bases to trimming and J lost 4 bases, with 15 bases between them. Germline V lookup: CDR1 SGHRS, CDR2 YFSETQ. CDR3 sequence reads: CASSLQRVGYEQYF. The CDR3, as DNA: TGCGCCAGCAGCCTACAGAGGGTAGGGTACGAGCAGTACTTC.